This is a list of T cell receptor beta chains from one sample in a study of T cells expressing NK-cell markers. Using the 5' RACE reads, TCRdb records one entry per CDR3 protein without DNA. Its table lists 150,000 or so distinct CDR3 sequences. The sequenced material came from blood T cells: a sorted CD56 or NKG2C T cell subset, CD4+ or CD8+ T cells, or bulk PBMC T cells (not recorded which). These receptors all come from a woman aged 50 to 60 in good health. The CDR3 runs from the conserved cysteine through the conserved F or W.

j_call: TRBJ2-7
v_call: TRBV11-2
cdr3_aa: CASSFSGEIGQYF

j_call: TRBJ2-7
v_call: TRBV28
cdr3_aa: CASSLNRGRPGSYEQYF

j_call: TRBJ2-1
v_call: TRBV12-3/TRBV12-4
cdr3_aa: CASSITGATYNEQFF

j_call: TRBJ2-1
v_call: TRBV5-1
cdr3_aa: CASSSSQGPDEQFF

j_call: TRBJ2-1
v_call: TRBV24-1
cdr3_aa: CATSDFGTSGRGPEQFF

j_call: TRBJ2-1
v_call: TRBV12-3/TRBV12-4
cdr3_aa: CASIPGFGNEQFF

j_call: TRBJ1-1
v_call: TRBV6-1
cdr3_aa: CASRIVGLEAFF

j_call: TRBJ2-1
v_call: TRBV7-2
cdr3_aa: CASSLSGRAINEQFF

j_call: TRBJ2-7
v_call: TRBV29-1
cdr3_aa: CSVSLDPFEQYF

j_call: TRBJ1-5
v_call: TRBV6-6
cdr3_aa: CASSYPPRKRGSNQPQHF

j_call: TRBJ1-1
v_call: TRBV5-1
cdr3_aa: CASSPPRGGGRNTEAFF

j_call: TRBJ2-5
v_call: TRBV29-1
cdr3_aa: CSALTGGANLETQYF

j_call: TRBJ2-3
v_call: TRBV9
cdr3_aa: CASSVVSGATTDTQYF

j_call: TRBJ2-4
v_call: TRBV4-2
cdr3_aa: CASSQVGGMYIQYF

j_call: TRBJ2-7
v_call: TRBV9
cdr3_aa: CASSVGGQGFYEQYF

j_call: TRBJ2-2
v_call: TRBV29-1
cdr3_aa: CSVIVNTGELFF

j_call: TRBJ2-1
v_call: TRBV5-1
cdr3_aa: CASSLGTGLSNEQFF

j_call: TRBJ2-3
v_call: TRBV11-1
cdr3_aa: CASSLSERVGTDTQYF

j_call: TRBJ1-1
v_call: TRBV4-1
cdr3_aa: CASSPGPHMGENTEAFF

j_call: TRBJ1-2
v_call: TRBV5-1
cdr3_aa: CASSLGVGSYGYTF

j_call: TRBJ1-1
v_call: TRBV4-1
cdr3_aa: CASKQGVVDTEAFF

j_call: TRBJ2-1
v_call: TRBV7-9
cdr3_aa: CASTKTRNEQFF

j_call: TRBJ2-5
v_call: TRBV11-2
cdr3_aa: CASSLEPRGQETQYF

j_call: TRBJ2-2
v_call: TRBV4-1
cdr3_aa: CASSPKGLPNTGELFF

j_call: TRBJ2-2
v_call: TRBV20-1
cdr3_aa: CSAILRLSPNTGELFF

j_call: TRBJ2-7
v_call: TRBV27
cdr3_aa: CASSSSGGAEQYF

j_call: TRBJ1-5
v_call: TRBV21-1
cdr3_aa: CASVGEGNHQPQHF

j_call: TRBJ2-5
v_call: TRBV6-2/TRBV6-3
cdr3_aa: CASTPGQGGETQYF

j_call: TRBJ2-3
v_call: TRBV9
cdr3_aa: CASTLLSGREPADTQYF

j_call: TRBJ2-2
v_call: TRBV5-6
cdr3_aa: CASSLWDGELFF

j_call: TRBJ2-3
v_call: TRBV7-7
cdr3_aa: CASSYTSGDTQYF

j_call: TRBJ2-1
v_call: TRBV14
cdr3_aa: CASSQENRGRYNEQFF

j_call: TRBJ2-1
v_call: TRBV29-1
cdr3_aa: CSVVGLADNEQFF

j_call: TRBJ1-2
v_call: TRBV29-1
cdr3_aa: CSVVAQGGYGYTF

j_call: TRBJ2-7
v_call: TRBV13
cdr3_aa: CASSLFGSDTYEQYF

j_call: TRBJ2-3
v_call: TRBV7-8
cdr3_aa: CASTIRGSTDTQYF

j_call: TRBJ2-2
v_call: TRBV29-1
cdr3_aa: CSVEGTSGNTGELFF

j_call: TRBJ2-7
v_call: TRBV7-9
cdr3_aa: CASSQPRDSYEWQYF

j_call: TRBJ2-3
v_call: TRBV9
cdr3_aa: CASTPSGASTDTQYF

j_call: TRBJ2-5
v_call: TRBV10-2
cdr3_aa: CASSAGVQETQYF

j_call: TRBJ1-2
v_call: TRBV7-9
cdr3_aa: CASSSETGGANYGYTF

j_call: TRBJ2-5
v_call: TRBV20-1
cdr3_aa: CSARAGMETQYF

j_call: TRBJ2-1
v_call: TRBV20-1
cdr3_aa: CSARKPGTESYNEQFF

j_call: TRBJ2-1
v_call: TRBV4-1
cdr3_aa: CASSLQLAGGYYNEQFF

j_call: TRBJ2-3
v_call: TRBV12-3/TRBV12-4
cdr3_aa: CASRSTSGSTDTQYF

j_call: TRBJ2-2
v_call: TRBV15
cdr3_aa: CATRPGRTNTGELFF

j_call: TRBJ2-3
v_call: TRBV5-1
cdr3_aa: CASSFRTGVPDTQYF

j_call: TRBJ1-3
v_call: TRBV24-1
cdr3_aa: CATSDGTANSGNTIYF

j_call: TRBJ2-7
v_call: TRBV7-3
cdr3_aa: CASSLGSGYEQYF

j_call: TRBJ2-1
v_call: TRBV7-9
cdr3_aa: CASSLSTGTNYNEQFF

j_call: TRBJ2-5
v_call: TRBV15
cdr3_aa: CATSREGFGSGETQYF

j_call: TRBJ2-5
v_call: TRBV15
cdr3_aa: CATSREGSLQETQYF

j_call: TRBJ1-1
v_call: TRBV6-2/TRBV6-3
cdr3_aa: CASRSPGTGVQNTEAFF